The 29 T cell receptor beta chains below were found in one sample sequenced in a study of siplizumab effects on memory and regulatory T cells (dated by TCRdb to between 2019 and 2020). Libraries were built with the immunoSEQ multiplex PCR assay. Imported from immuneACCESS, the table was reduced by TCRdb to in-frame sequences with V and J called. These copies leave out some clones; in studies compared against another copy, an unresolved V gene accounts for under half, and the cause of the remainder is not known. The sample records over 70,000 clones, just under 90% of which are singletons. The ten largest clonotypes hold 15% of the sample. The sequenced sample was CD4+ T cells sorted from blood. These receptors all stem from a human donor in good health.

This rearrangement joins TRBV6-1 to TRBJ1-2; 8 nucleotides agree with TRBD1. The CDR3 totals 14 residues. V gave up 4 bases and J gave up 8 bases; unmatched junction bases: 9. In germline, CDR1 is MNHNS, CDR2 SASEGT. Written as DNA, the CDR3 is TGTGCCAGCAGTGTAACCGGGACAGGTTACGGCTACACCTTC. This gives the protein CASSVTGTGYGYTF.

The rearrangement links TRBV7-2 to TRBJ2-2; the D is unclear. The CDR3 length is 12 residues. CDR1 and CDR2 from the germline V gene are SGHTA and FQGNSA. V lost 1 base and J 4 bases, leaving 1 base between the germline ends. CDR3: CASSLGTGELFF. CDR3 DNA: TGTGCCAGCAGCTTAGGCACCGGGGAGCTGTTTTTT.

This clone was found once. This chain joins TRBV5-4 and TRBJ2-6, with TRBD1 identical over 8 bases. The CDR3 is 14 amino acids. V shed 10 bases and J 1 base; nucleotides not matched to a gene: 4. Germline V CDR1 and CDR2: SGHNT, YYREEE (reference sequence). In nucleotides, the CDR3 is TGTGCCTTTCAGGGGGCATCTGGGGCCAACGTCCTGACTTTC. Encoded protein: CAFQGASGANVLTF.

The CDR3 is CASRSGTHTYEQYF. The CDR3 region has the DNA TGTGCCAGCAGATCCGGGACTCACACCTACGAGCAGTACTTC. This sequence joins TRBV6-1 and TRBJ2-5, with a weak D call TRBD2 (6 bases). The J call may be wrong; the DNA end is better matched by TRBJ2-7. Germline CDR1 is MNHNS and CDR2 is SASEGT. The CDR3 consists of 14 residues.

CDR3 nucleotides: TGTGCTAGTGGTTCCTACCGGGACAGGGATACGCCTCAGCCCCAGCATTTT. Protein: CASGSYRDRDTPQPQHF. The chain has TRBV12-5 and TRBJ1-5, with TRBD1 identical over 9 bases. The J segment lost 6 bases and the V segment lost 4 bases, leaving 13 bases of the junction unmatched. The CDR3 has 17 amino acids. In germline, CDR1 is LGHNT, CDR2 FRNRAP.

The J gene is TRBJ2-7, the V gene TRBV10-3, with 10 positions matching TRBD2. Germline lookup yields CDR1 ENHRY and CDR2 SYGVKD. The J segment lost 5 bases and the V segment lost 3 bases, leaving 7 bases of the junction unmatched. The CDR3 loop spans 15 amino acids. This CDR3 reads CAISDQAGGPNEQYF. The DNA for the CDR3 is TGTGCCATCAGTGACCAAGCGGGAGGGCCCAACGAGCAGTACTTC.

With regard to this clone: Distinct nucleotide sequences in the sample also encode this CDR3. The chain uses TRBV7-8 and TRBJ2-7; tentative D call: TRBD2 (5 bases). V lost 6 bases to trimming and J lost 6 bases, with 15 bases between them. The V gene's germline CDR1 is SGHVS and CDR2 FQNEAQ. CDR3 length: 13 amino acids. The CDR3 DNA sequence: TGTGCCAGCAGAGGCAGCCTAGCTTCCGAGCAGTACTTC. Its translation is CASRGSLASEQYF.

The J gene is TRBJ2-7, the V gene TRBV7-2; TRBD2 might be the D (5 bases). This CDR3 spans 14 amino acids. Trimming pared 5 bases from V and 2 bases from J, leaving 13 bases between. Per germline, CDR1 SGHTA and CDR2 FQGNSA. The CDR3 here is CASSRGRGTYEQYF. The CDR3 nucleotides read TGTGCCAGCAGCCGAGGCCGGGGTACCTACGAGCAGTACTTC.

This clone was picked up one time. The chain links TRBV29-1 to TRBJ1-2; 8 positions match TRBD1. Germline CDR1 SQVTM, CDR2 ANQGSEA. J was trimmed by 8 bases and V by 7 bases; bases with no gene match: 9. This CDR3 has 12 amino acids. The CDR3 loop reads CSAPRQGKGYTF. CDR3 nucleotides: TGCAGCGCCCCGAGACAGGGGAAAGGCTACACCTTC.

V and J are TRBV30 and TRBJ1-2, with D unclear. V was trimmed by 4 bases and J by 4 bases, leaving 13 bases between them. Germline assignment: CDR1 GTSNPN and CDR2 SVGIG (reference sequence). CDR3 size: 13 residues. The CDR3: CAWNSIISYGYTF. In nucleotides, the CDR3 is TGTGCCTGGAACTCGATAATCTCCTATGGCTACACCTTC.

The chain links TRBV5-1 to TRBJ2-6; D remains unclear. Germline CDR1 and CDR2: SGHRS and YFSETQ. The CDR3 is 15 residues long. V was shortened by 3 bases and J by 0 bases, with 7 bases between the two germline ends. CDR3 DNA sequence: TGCGCCAGCAGCTGGTTAATCTCTGGGGCCAACGTCCTGACTTTC. Translation: CASSWLISGANVLTF. The full variable domain, its missing parts supplied by reference TRBV5-1 and TRBJ2-6, is KAGVTQTPRYLIKTRGQQVTLSCSPISGHRSVSWYQQTPGQGLQFLFEYFSETQRNKGNFPGRFSGRQFSNSRSEMNVSTLELGDSALYLCASSWLISGANVLTFGAGSRLTVL.

The chain combines TRBV6-1 with TRBJ1-2; D gene unclear. The ends were cut back, 6 bases at V and 4 bases at J, with 12 bases in the middle. Germline CDR1 MNHNS, CDR2 SASEGT. This CDR3 contains 13 residues. The CDR3 DNA is TGTGCCAGCAGCGTCGGGGAACGCTATGGCTACACCTTC. Its protein product is CASSVGERYGYTF.

The genes are TRBV2 and TRBJ1-2; D uncertain. This CDR3 comprises 13 residues. The ends were cut back, 5 bases at V and 4 bases at J, with 11 bases in the middle. Germline CDR1 and CDR2: SNHLY and FYNNEI. DNA for the CDR3: TGTGCCAGCAGTATGGGTAGCGGCTATGGCTACACCTTC. This encodes CASSMGSGYGYTF.

Points on this clone: The identical CDR3 is also encoded by other nucleotide sequences in the sample. The chain recombines TRBV28 with TRBJ2-7; D may be TRBD1 (6 bases). Trimming removed 7 bases from V and 2 bases from J, with 15 bases in between. The CDR3 spans 14 residues. The germline gives CDR1 MDHEN, CDR2 SYDVKM. The CDR3 region has the DNA TGTGCCAGCAAACCCGGGACACCGACCTACGAGCAGTACTTC. Residues: CASKPGTPTYEQYF.

V gene TRBV27 combines with J gene TRBJ2-7; 9 positions agree with TRBD2. Germline CDR1 reads MNHEY; CDR2 reads SMNVEV (reference sequence). The CDR3 has 13 amino acids. V lost 3 bases to trimming and J lost 3 bases; unmatched junction nucleotides: 0. The CDR3 bases are TGTGCCAGCAGTTTTAGCGGGAGCTACGAGCAGTACTTC. Translating it yields CASSFSGSYEQYF.

V is TRBV19 and J is TRBJ2-1; 8 bases fit TRBD1. The CDR3 loop spans 16 amino acids. Trimming took 6 bases from V and 5 from J; bases not matched to a gene: 12. The V gene's germline CDR1 is LNHDA and CDR2 SQIVND (reference sequence). CDR3 protein: CASRLDRGAGNNEQFF. DNA for the CDR3: TGTGCCAGTAGGCTAGACAGGGGCGCTGGGAACAATGAGCAGTTCTTC.

Here the CDR3 reads CASSHVRLASASTDTQYF. CDR3 nucleotide sequence: TGTGCCAGCAGCCATGTTCGCCTTGCTAGCGCGAGCACAGATACGCAGTATTTT. The rearrangement links TRBV7-2 to TRBJ2-3; perhaps TRBD2 as D (6 bases). CDR3 size: 18 residues. Trimming took 5 bases from V and 0 from J, leaving 21 bases between them. The germline CDR1 and CDR2 sequences are SGHTA and FQGNSA.

This chain uses TRBV7-9 with TRBJ1-4; D ambiguous. Trimming pared 4 bases from V and 6 bases from J, leaving 9 bases between. The CDR3 runs to 13 residues. In germline, CDR1 is SEHNR, CDR2 FQNEAQ (reference sequence). CDR3 sequence reads: CASSSRHDEKLFF. The CDR3 DNA is TGTGCCAGCAGCTCCCGACATGATGAAAAACTGTTTTTT.

This clone showed up just once. J is TRBJ2-5 and V is TRBV5-1; TRBD2 matches 11 bases. J gave up 2 bases and V 4 bases, and 7 bases lay outside the gene matches. CDR3 length: 16 residues. Looked up from germline, CDR1 is SGHRS and CDR2 is YFSETQ. CDR3 DNA sequence: TGCGCCAGCAGCGTGGGACTAGCGGCAAGACAAGAGACCCAGTACTTC. As protein: CASSVGLAARQETQYF.

The chain couples TRBV6-1 to TRBJ2-7; D ambiguous. CDR3 size: 13 residues. CDR1 is MNHNS, CDR2 SASEGT, per germline. Trimming took off 6 bases at V and 0 bases at J, with 9 bases between the two ends. The CDR3 loop is CASRYKSSYEQYF. The CDR3 DNA sequence: TGTGCCAGCAGATACAAGAGCTCCTACGAGCAGTACTTC.

V usage is TRBV2 and J usage is TRBJ2-5; D possibly corresponds to TRBD2 (5 bases). From germline, CDR1 is SNHLY and CDR2 FYNNEI. Trimming took 8 bases from V and 3 from J, leaving 10 bases between them. The CDR3 spans 12 residues. CDR3 amino acids: CASGGREETQYF. The DNA for the CDR3 is TGTGCCAGCGGAGGAAGGGAAGAGACCCAGTACTTC. Variable domain in full (rest from reference TRBV2 and TRBJ2-5): EPEVTQTPSHQVTQMGQEVILRCVPISNHLYFYWYRQILGQKVEFLVSFYNNEISEKSEIFDDQFSVERPDGSNFTLKIRSTKLEDSAMYFCASGGREETQYFGPGTRLLVL.

The gene calls are TRBV6-6 and TRBJ1-1, with unresolved D. In germline, CDR1 is MNHNY, CDR2 SVGAGI (reference sequence). There are 13 residues in the CDR3. V shed 1 base and J shed 0 bases, with 3 bases lying between them. The CDR3 spells CASSYLVNTEAFF. CDR3 sequence (DNA): TGTGCCAGCAGTTACTTGGTGAACACTGAAGCTTTCTTT.

The chain joins TRBV27 to TRBJ2-1; D not certain. CDR1 and CDR2 from the germline V gene are MNHEY and SMNVEV (reference sequence). V was shortened by 6 bases and J by 7 bases, with 7 bases between the two germline ends. The CDR3 runs to 11 residues. The chain's CDR3 is CASSRENEQFF. The CDR3 region has the DNA TGTGCCAGCAGCCGAGAGAATGAGCAGTTCTTC.

The chain joins TRBV7-8 to TRBJ2-2, with D possibly being TRBD1 (6 bases). Trimming shortened V by 3 bases and J by 1 base, and 12 bases separated the two germline ends. The CDR3 consists of 16 residues. Per germline, CDR1 SGHVS and CDR2 FQNEAQ. The DNA of the CDR3 is TGTGCCAGCAGCTTTCGTCCGGGACAGAACACCGGGGAGCTGTTTTTT. This codes for CASSFRPGQNTGELFF.

The gene calls are TRBV7-2 and TRBJ2-7; the match to TRBD2 covers 7 bases. Trimming cost V 2 bases and J 4 bases; bases outside gene matches: 5. Per the germline V gene, CDR1 is SGHTA and CDR2 is FQGNSA. The CDR3 covers 14 residues. The CDR3 DNA reads TGTGCCAGCAGCTTAAGTCTAGCGGATTACGAGCAGTACTTC. This encodes CASSLSLADYEQYF.

V gene TRBV29-1 combines with J gene TRBJ2-5, with 8 bases identical to TRBD1. CDR1 is SQVTM, CDR2 ANQGSEA, per germline. The CDR3 sequence is 14 residues long. Trimming at V came to 4 bases and at J to 1 base, leaving 5 bases not matched to a gene. The CDR3 is CSVARDRIQETQYF. The CDR3 DNA reads as TGCAGCGTTGCTCGGGACAGGATCCAAGAGACCCAGTACTTC.

The chain joins TRBV11-3 to TRBJ2-3; D call uncertain. V shed 0 bases and J shed 2 bases, with 9 bases lying between them. Germline V gene data show CDR1 as SGHNT and CDR2 as YENEEA. CDR3 length: 15 residues. CDR3 protein: CASSLEGLHTDTQYF. The CDR3 bases are TGTGCCAGCAGCTTAGAAGGCCTACACACAGATACGCAGTATTTT.

V gene TRBV9 combines with J gene TRBJ1-2; 9 bases agree with TRBD1. CDR3 length: 16 residues. Germline V lookup: CDR1 SGDLS, CDR2 YYNGEE. V was clipped by 4 bases and J by 2 bases; unmatched bases: 9. CDR3 coding DNA: TGTGCCAGCAGCCCTGGAGCCGGGACAGGGAACTATGGCTACACCTTC. It codes for CASSPGAGTGNYGYTF.

V gene TRBV10-3 combines with J gene TRBJ1-5; the D gene is possibly TRBD1 (5 bases). The length of the CDR3 is 14 residues. Germline V CDR1 and CDR2: ENHRY, SYGVKD. Trimming removed 1 base from V and 3 bases from J, with 7 bases in between. CDR3 sequence: CAISEFGTNQPQHF. For the CDR3, the DNA is TGTGCCATCAGTGAGTTTGGGACCAATCAGCCCCAGCATTTT.